Each of the 21 T cell receptor beta chains below was sequenced from the same sample in a study of CD8 T cells in Susac syndrome. The RNA, about 0.5 to 1 ug, was put through reverse transcription using random hexamers. TCRdb passed the immunoSEQ multiplex PCR reads through MiXCR, listing each CDR3 protein once. Of roughly 150,000 distinct CDR3 sequences listed, 90% to 96% are singletons. Sequencing was carried out using CD4+ T cells from PBMCs. These receptors were collected from a human donor with Susac syndrome.

The chain couples TRBV25-1 to TRBJ2-3, with TRBD2 matching 9 bases. The V gene's germline CDR1 is MGHDK and CDR2 SYGVNS. CDR3 length equals 15 residues. V lost 1 base to trimming and J lost 6 bases; unmatched junction nucleotides: 5. The CDR3 loop is CASSESSGVPDTQYF. Here the CDR3 DNA reads TGTGCCAGCAGTGAATCTAGCGGGGTCCCGGATACGCAGTATTTT.

The chain is built from TRBV10-3 and TRBJ2-1; 7 nucleotides agree with TRBD2. Trimming cost V 11 bases and J 4 bases; bases outside gene matches: 8. CDR1 ENHRY and CDR2 SYGVKD come from the germline V gene. The length of the CDR3 is 13 residues. CDR3 in DNA: TGTGCCGTCTCCGGGACTACATACAATGAGCAGTTCTTC. Its protein product is CAVSGTTYNEQFF.

In nucleotides, the CDR3 is TGCAGCGTTGAATTCAATGAGCAGTTCTTC. This encodes CSVEFNEQFF. The chain carries TRBV29-1 and TRBJ2-1; D call uncertain. Germline CDR1 is SQVTM and CDR2 is ANQGSEA. V was shortened by 2 bases and J by 6 bases, with 2 bases between the two germline ends. The CDR3 is made up of 10 amino acids.

The rearrangement joins TRBV4-2 to TRBJ1-5; 8 bases fit TRBD1. CDR3 length: 15 amino acids. J gave up 1 base and V 7 bases, and 6 bases lay outside the gene matches. Per germline, CDR1 LGHNA and CDR2 YNFKEQ. The CDR3 nucleotides read TGTGCCAGCACCCCGGACAGGGTGAGCAATCAGCCCCAGCATTTT. Its protein is CASTPDRVSNQPQHF.

The chain is built from TRBV5-1 and TRBJ2-5; 8 bases agree with TRBD2. The CDR3 consists of 19 residues. Germline CDR1 reads SGHRS; CDR2 reads YFSETQ. V shed 4 bases, J shed 7 bases, and the junction held 24 bases outside the gene matches. CDR3 sequence: CASSLTIGAGAGKVRTQYF. CDR3 bases: TGCGCCAGCAGCCTCACAATCGGAGCGGGAGCGGGAAAGGTTAGGACCCAGTACTTC.

The J gene is TRBJ2-1, the V gene TRBV11-2; 14 nucleotides line up with TRBD2. V gave up 5 bases and J gave up 7 bases; unmatched junction bases: 7. The germline V gene encodes CDR1 SGHAT and CDR2 FQNNGV. There are 16 residues in the CDR3. The CDR3 here is CASSPWTSGRSNEQFF. The CDR3 DNA is TGTGCCAGCAGCCCGTGGACTAGCGGGAGGTCGAATGAGCAGTTCTTC.

The rearrangement links TRBV5-8 to TRBJ2-7; TRBD1 matches 8 bases. V shed 0 bases and J 5 bases; nucleotides not matched to a gene: 13. The CDR3 length is 17 residues. The germline gives CDR1 SGHTS, CDR2 YDEGEE. CDR3 amino acids: CASSLGDWDRFWDEQYF. The CDR3 nucleotides read TGTGCCAGCAGCTTGGGCGATTGGGACAGGTTTTGGGACGAGCAGTACTTC.

J is TRBJ1-2 and V is TRBV15, with TRBD1 as a possible D gene (6 bases). Per germline, CDR1 LNHNV and CDR2 YYDKDF (reference sequence). Trimming cost V 0 bases and J 2 bases, with 13 bases left between them. The CDR3 spans 16 residues. In DNA form, the CDR3 reads TGTGCCACCAGCAGAGATCCCGGGACAAAAAACTATGGCTACACCTTC. It translates to CATSRDPGTKNYGYTF.

V gene TRBV21-1 combines with J gene TRBJ2-1. TRBV21-1 is labeled a pseudogene. The CDR3 consists of 10 residues. The CDR3 nucleotides read TGTGCCAGTATCCACAATGAGCAGTTCTTC. This sequence encodes CASIHNEQFF.

This sequence joins TRBV1 and TRBJ2-7; the table assigns TRBD2, which was not confirmed against the DNA. TRBV1 is marked as a pseudogene. CDR3 size: 15 residues. CDR3 coding DNA: TGCACCAGCTGGACAAAAGCGGGAGTTGGCTACGAGCAGTACTTC. Translating it yields CTSWTKAGVGYEQYF.

The CDR3 loop is CASGLVPYGYTF. In nucleotides, the CDR3 is TGTGCCAGCGGTTTGGTCCCCTATGGCTACACCTTC. V is TRBV6-6 and J is TRBJ1-2, with D unresolved. The V end was cut by 8 bases, the J end by 4 bases, with 11 bases between. The germline gives CDR1 MNHNY, CDR2 SVGAGI (reference sequence). The CDR3 contains 12 residues.

DNA for the CDR3: TGTGCTAGTGGTTTAGGGACAGGGACCGGGGAGCTGTTTTTT. It yields the protein CASGLGTGTGELFF. This chain uses TRBV12-5 with TRBJ2-2, with TRBD1 matching 9 bases. The CDR3 loop spans 14 amino acids. CDR1 LGHNT and CDR2 FRNRAP come from the germline V gene. The V gene end was trimmed by 3 bases and the J gene end by 5 bases; junction bases not matched to a gene: 1.

A single count supports this clonotype. The chain links TRBV4-1 to TRBJ2-4; TRBD1 agrees at 7 bases. The V and J ends lost 3 bases and 6 bases, in that order; junction bases with no gene match: 5. This CDR3 has 14 amino acids. From germline, CDR1 is MGHRA and CDR2 YSYEKL. Written as DNA, the CDR3 is TGCGCCAGCAGCCAGACAGGGTCAGGAAACATTCAGTACTTC. This codes for CASSQTGSGNIQYF.

This clonotype was detected once. The chain couples TRBV2 to TRBJ2-7; D remains unclear. The CDR3 is 13 residues long. V was shortened by 4 bases and J by 3 bases, with 10 bases between the two germline ends. Germline CDR1 SNHLY, CDR2 FYNNEI. CDR3 amino acids: CASSVQDLYEQYF. CDR3 bases: TGTGCCAGCAGTGTGCAAGACCTCTACGAGCAGTACTTC. Full variable domain (remainder filled in from reference TRBV2 and TRBJ2-7): EPEVTQTPSHQVTQMGQEVILRCVPISNHLYFYWYRQILGQKVEFLVSFYNNEISEKSEIFDDQFSVERPDGSNFTLKIRSTKLEDSAMYFCASSVQDLYEQYFGPGTRLTVT.

The chain links TRBV6-5 to TRBJ2-7, with D perhaps matching TRBD2 (5 bases). Trimming left V 0 bases short and J 0 bases short, with 9 bases between. CDR3 length: 15 amino acids. Germline CDR1 reads MNHEY; CDR2 reads SVGAGI. DNA for the CDR3: TGTGCCAGCAGTTACTCCGGGGATAGCTCCTACGAGCAGTACTTC. Translating it yields CASSYSGDSSYEQYF.

V and J are TRBV20-1 and TRBJ2-1; D not resolved. CDR3 length: 13 residues. Germline lookup yields CDR1 DFQATT and CDR2 SNEGSKA (reference sequence). Trimming left V 0 bases short and J 9 bases short, with 12 bases between. The CDR3 loop reads CSARDRFTGEQFF. The CDR3 nucleotides read TGCAGTGCTAGAGATCGTTTTACGGGTGAGCAGTTCTTC.

The chain employs TRBV12-3 or TRBV12-4 and TRBJ1-2; 10 bases fit TRBD1. V trimming: 3 bases; J trimming: 7 bases; junction bases outside the gene matches: 5. The CDR3 extends over 14 amino acids. As DNA, the CDR3 is TGTGCCAGCAGTTTCGGGACAGGGGTCGGTGGCTACACCTTC. It translates to CASSFGTGVGGYTF.

This rearrangement joins TRBV5-4 to TRBJ2-3; TRBD2 agrees at 12 bases. Germline values: CDR1 SGHNT, CDR2 YYREEE (reference sequence). V trimming: 5 bases; J trimming: 7 bases; junction bases outside the gene matches: 11. This CDR3 has 16 amino acids. This CDR3 is CASRRTSGADGHTQYF. Written as DNA, the CDR3 is TGTGCCAGCAGACGGACTAGCGGGGCGGACGGACATACGCAGTATTTT.

J is TRBJ1-1 and V is TRBV14, with D possibly matching TRBD1 (6 bases). CDR3 size: 14 residues. Trimming left V 7 bases short and J 1 base short, with 13 bases between. Germline CDR1 SGHDN, CDR2 FVKESK. CDR3 region: CASNQGTENTEAFF. Written as DNA, the CDR3 is TGTGCCAGCAACCAGGGGACCGAGAACACTGAAGCTTTCTTT.

The chain combines TRBV29-1 with TRBJ2-5; D is undetermined. The CDR3 totals 13 residues. CDR1 SQVTM and CDR2 ANQGSEA come from the germline V gene. The V gene lost 4 bases and the J gene lost 1 base, with 10 bases spanning the gap. The CDR3 sequence: CSVGVGAQETQYF. CDR3 nucleotide sequence: TGCAGCGTTGGGGTCGGTGCCCAAGAGACCCAGTACTTC. Variable domain in full (rest from reference TRBV29-1 and TRBJ2-5): SAVISQKPSRDICQRGTSLTIQCQVDSQVTMMFWYRQQPGQSLTLIATANQGSEATYESGFVIDKFPISRPNLTFSTLTVSNMSPEDSSIYLCSVGVGAQETQYFGPGTRLLVL.

This clonotype turned up a few times. The chain uses TRBV12-3 or TRBV12-4 and TRBJ2-5; D is ambiguous. The CDR3 spans 13 residues. V was cut by 0 bases and J by 3 bases, with 5 bases left in between. The CDR3: CASSLAGKETQYF. CDR3 nucleotides: TGTGCCAGCAGTTTAGCAGGGAAAGAGACCCAGTACTTC.